The next 28 T cell receptor beta chains were all read from a single sample in a study of cytomegalovirus exposure and HLA in healthy donors. Researchers ran the PCR with 60 Vbeta and 13 Jbeta primers. Assay used: immunoSEQ multiplex PCR; TCRdb lists only in-frame clones, some missing. The sample carries roughly 160,000 clones, 80% recorded once. Sequenced material: PBMCs. The receptors stem from a woman between 50 and 59 years old in good health and CMV-seronegative.

The chain combines TRBV30 with TRBJ2-1; TRBD1 aligns across 11 bases. V was pared by 5 bases and J by 7 bases, with 10 bases of the junction left unmatched. Germline CDR1 is GTSNPN and CDR2 is SVGIG (reference sequence). The length of the CDR3 is 15 residues. The CDR3 bases are TGTGCCTGGGCTACGGACAGGGGGCGTTGGAATGAGCAGTTCTTC. Translation: CAWATDRGRWNEQFF.

This chain links TRBV19 with TRBJ1-3; D is ambiguous. The CDR3 spans 15 residues. The germline V gene encodes CDR1 LNHDA and CDR2 SQIVND (reference sequence). Trimming cost V 3 bases and J 3 bases, with 12 bases left between them. The CDR3 bases are TGTGCCAGTAGTATCACCCGGACTGGTGGAAACACCATATATTTT. Translated, it gives CASSITRTGGNTIYF.

This clone was recorded a few times. The rearrangement uses TRBV6-5 and TRBJ2-7, with TRBD1 matching 8 bases. From germline, CDR1 is MNHEY and CDR2 SVGAGI. Unmatched junction bases numbered 8, after V lost 5 bases and J lost 5 bases. The CDR3 contains 14 residues. CDR3 loop: CASSPGTGTDEQYF. The CDR3 DNA reads as TGTGCCAGCAGTCCCGGGACAGGTACCGACGAGCAGTACTTC.

The chain recombines TRBV6-6 with TRBJ2-5; 11 positions agree with TRBD1. Germline trimming cut 10 bases from V and 5 bases from J; bases unmatched to any gene: 9. CDR1 and CDR2 (germline): MNHNY, SVGAGI (reference sequence). The CDR3 spans 14 residues. The CDR3 sequence: CATVRTGGLETQYF. The CDR3, as DNA: TGTGCCACCGTCAGGACAGGGGGCTTGGAGACCCAGTACTTC.

This chain connects TRBV10-3 to TRBJ2-7; 8 bases are shared with TRBD2. This CDR3 is built from 12 residues. After removal of 10 bases from V and 3 bases from J, the junction contained 5 bases not matched to a gene. Germline CDR1 and CDR2: ENHRY and SYGVKD. The CDR3 here is CASHGTSYEQYF. DNA of the CDR3: TGTGCCAGTCACGGGACTAGCTACGAGCAGTACTTC.

This chain connects TRBV11-3 to TRBJ2-3, with TRBD2 identical over 14 bases. The CDR3 runs 15 residues. V gave up 8 bases and J gave up 5 bases; unmatched junction bases: 6. The germline V gene encodes CDR1 SGHNT and CDR2 YENEEA. The CDR3 loop is CASGLAGGQGDTQYF. In nucleotides, the CDR3 is TGTGCCAGCGGACTAGCGGGGGGCCAGGGAGATACGCAGTATTTT.

The chain joins TRBV7-9 to TRBJ2-1, with 9 bases fitting TRBD1. J gave up 6 bases and V 4 bases, and 7 bases lay outside the gene matches. Per the germline V gene, CDR1 is SEHNR and CDR2 is FQNEAQ (reference sequence). The CDR3 is 15 amino acids. The CDR3 sequence: CASSYRDRAVNEQFF. CDR3 nucleotides: TGTGCCAGCAGCTACCGGGACAGGGCGGTCAATGAGCAGTTCTTC. The full variable domain, its missing parts supplied by reference TRBV7-9 and TRBJ2-1, is DTGVSQNPRHKITKRGQNVTFRCDPISEHNRLYWYRQTLGQGPEFLTYFQNEAQLEKSRLLSDRFSAERPKGSFSTLEIQRTEQGDSAMYLCASSYRDRAVNEQFFGPGTRLTVL.

The chain links TRBV18 to TRBJ2-3, with D hard to call. CDR3 size: 13 residues. Germline V gene lookup returns CDR1 KGHSH and CDR2 LQKENI. With 6 bases removed from V and 6 bases from J, the gap between germline ends came to 13 bases. The CDR3 DNA reads as TGTGCCAGCTCTGGGCTACCCCAGGATACGCAGTATTTT. Translating gives CASSGLPQDTQYF.

The chain joins TRBV4-1 to TRBJ2-7; 8 nucleotides agree with TRBD2. CDR1 and CDR2 from the germline V gene are MGHRA and YSYEKL. The CDR3 runs 13 residues. V was pared by 1 base and J by 12 bases, with 8 bases of the junction left unmatched. The CDR3 loop is CASSQAPAGVLYF. The DNA for the CDR3 is TGCGCCAGCAGCCAAGCCCCAGCGGGGGTATTGTACTTC.

This chain uses TRBV6-5 with TRBJ2-7, with 9 bases lining up with TRBD1. In germline, CDR1 is MNHEY, CDR2 SVGAGI. V gave up 5 bases and J gave up 3 bases; unmatched junction bases: 5. The CDR3 has 14 amino acids. The CDR3 coding sequence is TGTGCCAGCAGTCGTCGGACAGGGGACTACGAGCAGTACTTC. It yields the protein CASSRRTGDYEQYF.

The chain couples TRBV6-6 to TRBJ1-2, with D hard to call. The CDR3 covers 14 residues. Germline V gene data show CDR1 as MNHNY and CDR2 as SVGAGI (reference sequence). The V and J ends lost 7 bases and 0 bases respectively, with 12 bases between them. CDR3 coding DNA: TGTGCCAGCATTCGCCTTAGAACTAACTATGGCTACACCTTC. This codes for CASIRLRTNYGYTF.

The rearrangement joins TRBV4-2 to TRBJ1-2; the D gene is possibly TRBD1 (5 bases). The ends were cut back, 2 bases at V and 4 bases at J, with 17 bases in the middle. The CDR3 runs to 16 residues. The germline gives CDR1 LGHNA, CDR2 YNFKEQ. For the CDR3, the DNA is TGTGCCAGCAGCCAACTAACCTCAGGGATCGGCTATGGCTACACCTTC. It translates to CASSQLTSGIGYGYTF.

The chain carries TRBV28 and TRBJ2-7; 8 bases agree with TRBD1. The germline V gene has CDR1 MDHEN and CDR2 SYDVKM. This CDR3 spans 13 amino acids. V trimming: 11 bases; J trimming: 3 bases; junction bases outside the gene matches: 9. The CDR3 reads CAPRGQGDYEQYF. The CDR3, as DNA: TGTGCCCCAAGAGGACAGGGTGACTACGAGCAGTACTTC.

CDR3 amino acids: CAWRGQEDGYTF. The CDR3 coding sequence is TGTGCCTGGAGGGGACAGGAAGATGGCTACACCTTC. This sequence joins TRBV30 and TRBJ1-2; 8 bases are a match to TRBD1. Germline loops: CDR1 GTSNPN, CDR2 SVGIG (reference sequence). The trim removed 3 bases at V and 6 bases at J, leaving 3 bases unmatched. This CDR3 has 12 residues.

About this clone itself: The sample has other DNA sequences that encode this CDR3 too. The chain is built from TRBV30 and TRBJ2-7, with 7 bases identical to TRBD2. The CDR3 spans 14 residues. Germline loops: CDR1 GTSNPN, CDR2 SVGIG (reference sequence). Trimming took 0 bases from V and 1 from J; bases not matched to a gene: 3. CDR3 nucleotides: TGTGCCTGGAGTGTGGGGGGGGGTTCCTACGAGCAGTACTTC. This codes for CAWSVGGGSYEQYF.

This chain joins TRBV7-2 and TRBJ1-1; D ambiguous. Germline loops: CDR1 SGHTA, CDR2 FQGNSA. The CDR3 is 14 amino acids. V lost 3 bases to trimming and J lost 1 base, with 9 bases between them. In DNA, the CDR3 is TGTGCCAGCAGCTTCACTTCTGGGAACACTGAAGCTTTCTTT. The encoded protein is CASSFTSGNTEAFF.

This chain joins TRBV15 and TRBJ1-3; 7 nucleotides match TRBD1. This CDR3 has 14 amino acids. Germline V gene data show CDR1 as LNHNV and CDR2 as YYDKDF (reference sequence). J gave up 5 bases and V 5 bases, and 6 bases lay outside the gene matches. The CDR3 bases are TGTGCCACCAGCTGGAAGGGGGCCCGAAACACCATATATTTT. Protein product: CATSWKGARNTIYF.

The chain combines TRBV5-1 with TRBJ2-5; D gene uncertain. The CDR3 contains 12 residues. Germline CDR1 is SGHRS and CDR2 is YFSETQ. The V end was cut by 0 bases, the J end by 5 bases, with 5 bases between. The DNA of the CDR3 is TGCGCCAGCAGCTTGGATTCGGAGACCCAGTACTTC. Translating it yields CASSLDSETQYF.

The rearrangement joins TRBV6-6 to TRBJ1-2; 9 bases match TRBD1. The V gene's germline CDR1 is MNHNY and CDR2 SVGAGI (reference sequence). The CDR3 contains 13 residues. Unmatched junction bases numbered 5, after V lost 5 bases and J lost 7 bases. CDR3 amino acids: CASSPDRGVGYTF. CDR3 nucleotide sequence: TGTGCCAGCAGTCCGGACAGGGGAGTTGGCTACACCTTC.

This sequence joins TRBV18 and TRBJ2-3; 8 bases are shared with TRBD1. After removal of 2 bases from V and 1 base from J, the junction contained 2 bases not matched to a gene. This CDR3 has 15 amino acids. CDR1 and CDR2 (germline): KGHSH, LQKENI. The CDR3 nucleotides are TGTGCCAGCTCACCAGGACAGGGAGGCACAGATACGCAGTATTTT. It specifies CASSPGQGGTDTQYF.

CDR3 sequence (DNA): TGTGCCAGCAGTGAATCAGGCAGGGGCTACGAGCAGTACTTC. It encodes CASSESGRGYEQYF. The chain is built from TRBV6-1 and TRBJ2-7; D possibly corresponds to TRBD1 (6 bases). CDR3 length equals 14 residues. CDR1 and CDR2 (germline): MNHNS, SASEGT. Trimming stripped 2 bases from V and 3 bases from J, with 11 bases between.

This chain joins TRBV7-2 and TRBJ2-5, with D unresolved. V gave up 6 bases and J gave up 5 bases, with 16 bases separating them. The CDR3 length is 14 residues. CDR1 and CDR2 from the germline V gene are SGHTA and FQGNSA. CDR3 DNA: TGTGCCAGCAGTTTTAGCCTCTCGGCGGAGACCCAGTACTTC. This translates into CASSFSLSAETQYF. Full variable domain (missing parts from reference TRBV7-2 and TRBJ2-5): GAGVSQSPSNKVTEKGKDVELRCDPISGHTALYWYRQSLGQGLEFLIYFQGNSAPDKSGLPSDRFSAERTGGSVSTLTIQRTQQEDSAVYLCASSFSLSAETQYFGPGTRLLVL.

V is TRBV4-3 and J is TRBJ2-6, with 8 positions matching TRBD1. CDR1 and CDR2 from the germline V gene are LGHNA and YSLEER. This CDR3 has 15 residues. Trimming at V came to 8 bases and at J to 2 bases, leaving 5 bases not matched to a gene. CDR3 residues: CASGQGAAGANVLTF. CDR3 nucleotide sequence: TGCGCCAGCGGTCAGGGGGCGGCTGGGGCCAACGTCCTGACTTTC.

This chain uses TRBV1 with TRBJ2-5; TRBD2, the table's D call, was not compared with the DNA. TRBV1 is listed as a pseudogene. The CDR3 sequence is 20 residues long. CDR3 amino acids: CTSSQQPLAGGRNIAETQYF. In nucleotides, the CDR3 is TGCACCAGCAGCCAACAACCACTAGCGGGGGGGAGAAACATCGCAGAGACCCAGTACTTC.

J is TRBJ2-1 and V is TRBV5-6; 7 bases match TRBD2. V lost 5 bases and J lost 3; bases outside the gene matches: 11. The CDR3 has 16 amino acids. Germline V gene lookup returns CDR1 SGHDT and CDR2 YYEEEE. The CDR3 loop is CASRDGGAGIYNEQFF. For the CDR3, the DNA is TGTGCCAGCAGGGACGGAGGAGCGGGGATCTACAATGAGCAGTTCTTC.

The rearrangement links TRBV5-1 to TRBJ2-3, with D unresolved. Germline V lookup: CDR1 SGHRS, CDR2 YFSETQ. Trimming shortened V by 3 bases and J by 2 bases, and 10 bases separated the two germline ends. The CDR3 contains 14 residues. CDR3 residues: CASSWLQLTDTQYF. DNA for the CDR3: TGCGCCAGCAGCTGGCTACAGCTCACAGATACGCAGTATTTT.

The chain is built from TRBV28 and TRBJ2-7, with D maybe TRBD1 (7 bases). Germline CDR1 MDHEN, CDR2 SYDVKM. V was shortened by 2 bases and J by 5 bases, with 16 bases between the two germline ends. The CDR3 sequence is 15 residues long. The chain's CDR3 is CASSLRRDSSHEQYF. CDR3 DNA: TGTGCCAGCAGTTTACGGAGGGACAGTTCCCACGAGCAGTACTTC.

This chain connects TRBV18 to TRBJ2-7; 7 bases align to TRBD1. Germline assignment: CDR1 KGHSH and CDR2 LQKENI. This CDR3 has 14 residues. With 0 bases clipped from V and 6 bases from J, the junction kept 5 bases outside the gene matches. This chain's CDR3 is CASSPPDRVGEQYF. For the CDR3, the DNA is TGTGCCAGCTCACCACCCGACAGGGTGGGCGAGCAGTACTTC.